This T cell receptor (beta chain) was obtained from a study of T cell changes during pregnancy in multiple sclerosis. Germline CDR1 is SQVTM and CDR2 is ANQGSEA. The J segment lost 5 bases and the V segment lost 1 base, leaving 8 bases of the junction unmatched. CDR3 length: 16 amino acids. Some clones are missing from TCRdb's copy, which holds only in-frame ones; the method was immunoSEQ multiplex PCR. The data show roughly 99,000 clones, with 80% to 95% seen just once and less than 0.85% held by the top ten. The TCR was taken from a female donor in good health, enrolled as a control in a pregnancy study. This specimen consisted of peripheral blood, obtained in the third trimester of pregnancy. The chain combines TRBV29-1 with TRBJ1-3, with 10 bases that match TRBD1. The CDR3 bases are TGCAGCGTTGAAGTGTTCGGGACAGGGGAACGAAACACCATATATTTT. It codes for CSVEVFGTGERNTIYF.